The rows below give T cell receptor beta chains drawn from one sample of a study of identical twins. TCRdb redid the calling of the 5' RACE reads with MiXCR, one entry per CDR3 protein. The sample holds around 470,000 distinct CDR3 sequences, more than 13% seen once. In addition, the sample was reused for a study of yellow fever vaccine responses in identical twins.

Material: CD4+ T cells sorted from blood. The source is a woman under 30 in good health. The CDR3 runs from the conserved cysteine through the conserved F or W. A D gene is named only where the DNA matches it firmly. Some rows mark clone size as missing; the rest say once, few, many or name a class of expanded clone.

clone_size,v_call,d_call,j_call,cdr3_aa,cdr3_nt
-,TRBV7-9,-,TRBJ2-1,CASRPTLNEQFF,TGTGCCAGCAGGCCGACTTTAAATGAGCAGTTCTTC
few,TRBV29-1,-,TRBJ1-1,CSAHRDLNTEAFF,TGCAGCGCGCACCGGGACCTGAACACTGAAGCTTTCTTT
few,TRBV12-3/TRBV12-4,-,TRBJ1-5,CASSFDNQPQHF,TGTGCCAGCAGTTTTGACAATCAGCCCCAGCATTTT
-,TRBV6-1,TRBD2,TRBJ2-3,CASSEGLSVDTQYF,TGTGCCAGCAGTGAGGGACTATCGGTGGATACGCAGTATTTT
many,TRBV25-1,-,TRBJ2-3,CASSEFISSEHTDTQYF,TGTGCCAGCAGTGAATTTATCTCTAGCGAACACACAGATACGCAGTATTTT
-,TRBV14,-,TRBJ2-2,CASSQMNTGELFF,TGTGCCAGCAGCCAAATGAACACCGGGGAGCTGTTTTTT
-,TRBV20-1,TRBD1,TRBJ2-7,CSARPRTGGSYEQYF,TGCAGTGCTAGACCCCGGACAGGGGGCTCCTACGAGCAGTACTTC
few,TRBV4-3,TRBD2,TRBJ2-3,CASSLGTSGADTQYF,TGCGCCAGCAGCCTGGGGACTAGCGGCGCAGATACGCAGTATTTT
few,TRBV10-3,-,TRBJ2-7,CAISEMSYEQYF,TGTGCCATCAGTGAGATGTCCTACGAGCAGTACTTC
-,TRBV28,-,TRBJ1-2,CASSFGVLGYGYTF,TGTGCCAGCAGTTTCGGGGTGCTCGGCTATGGCTACACCTTC
few,TRBV19,-,TRBJ1-5,CASSIMENQPQHF,TGTGCCAGTAGTATTATGGAGAATCAGCCCCAGCATTTT
-,TRBV9,-,TRBJ1-5,CASSGEAEISNQPQHF,TGTGCCAGCAGCGGAGAGGCAGAAATTAGCAATCAGCCCCAGCATTTT
few,TRBV29-1,-,TRBJ2-7,CSVENGAYEQYF,TGCAGCGTTGAAAACGGAGCCTACGAGCAGTACTTC
-,TRBV3-1,-,TRBJ2-1,CASSHNGGSNEQFF,TGTGCCAGCAGCCACAATGGGGGGTCCAATGAGCAGTTCTTC
-,TRBV28,TRBD2,TRBJ2-1,CASSPTSGGAWNEQFF,TGTGCCAGCAGTCCAACAAGCGGGGGGGCCTGGAATGAGCAGTTCTTC
many,TRBV12-3/TRBV12-4,-,TRBJ2-7,CASSFSSVYEQYF,TGTGCCAGCAGTTTCTCGAGCGTCTACGAGCAGTACTTC
few,TRBV12-3/TRBV12-4,TRBD2,TRBJ2-3,CASSFLAGRYTDTQYF,TGTGCCAGCAGTTTTCTAGCGGGAAGATACACAGATACGCAGTATTTT
many,TRBV25-1,-,TRBJ1-2,CASSESAGDYGYTF,TGTGCCAGCAGTGAATCGGCAGGAGACTATGGCTACACCTTC
-,TRBV20-1,-,TRBJ1-6,CSAIVDSYNSPLHF,TGCAGTGCAATTGTGGACAGCTATAATTCACCCCTCCACTTT
-,TRBV6-2/TRBV6-3,-,TRBJ2-1,CASRLAPYNEQFF,TGTGCCAGCAGGCTGGCACCTTACAATGAGCAGTTCTTC
-,TRBV29-1,TRBD1,TRBJ2-5,CSVGGRQGVGETQYF,TGCAGCGTTGGAGGTCGACAGGGGGTAGGAGAGACCCAGTACTTC
-,TRBV29-1,-,TRBJ2-5,CSAGPKQETQYF,TGCAGCGCGGGGCCTAAACAAGAGACCCAGTACTTC
few,TRBV7-2,TRBD1,TRBJ2-5,CASSRGQGVFSAQYF,TGTGCCAGCAGCAGAGGACAGGGCGTTTTTTCGGCCCAGTACTTC
-,TRBV7-9,TRBD2,TRBJ2-3,CASSPGGLADTDTQYF,TGTGCCAGCAGCCCAGGAGGACTAGCGGACACAGATACGCAGTATTTT
-,TRBV3-1,TRBD2,TRBJ2-7,CASSEYRGLAGTYEQYF,TGTGCCAGCAGCGAATACCGGGGACTAGCGGGGACCTACGAGCAGTACTTC
few,TRBV28,TRBD2,TRBJ2-1,CASSPTGLAGLSYNEQFF,TGTGCCAGCAGTCCTACGGGACTAGCGGGCCTCTCCTACAATGAGCAGTTCTTC
few,TRBV14,-,TRBJ2-3,CASSQTPGIGTDTQYF,TGTGCCAGCAGCCAGACGCCAGGGATCGGCACAGATACGCAGTATTTT
few,TRBV20-1,-,TRBJ1-4,CSTRGRKFEKLFF,TGCAGTACCCGCGGGAGGAAATTCGAAAAACTGTTTTTT
few,TRBV13,TRBD1,TRBJ1-1,CASSPRDRAGMNTEAFF,TGTGCCAGCAGCCCCCGGGACAGAGCTGGGATGAACACTGAAGCTTTCTTT
few,TRBV24-1,-,TRBJ1-1,CATSETEAFF,TGTGCCACCAGTGAAACTGAAGCTTTCTTT
few,TRBV7-9,-,TRBJ2-7,CASSLAFGGDEQYF,TGTGCCAGCAGCTTAGCGTTTGGCGGGGACGAGCAGTACTTC